This paragraph reports one TCR beta chain. What it binds is unknown. The sample has other DNA sequences that encode this CDR3 too. From germline, CDR1 is MDHEN and CDR2 SYDVKM. The CDR3 has 15 residues. V shed 2 bases, J shed 1 base, and the junction held 1 base outside the gene matches. Researchers ran the assay at a deep level. Sequenced by immunoSEQ multiplex PCR; TCRdb stores in-frame clones only, minus some. The sample contains roughly 810,000 clones, 96% of which appear only once. The entry originates in a study of shared clonotypes between healthy human individuals. Findings and caveats of the study: On the whole, naive subsets had larger estimated richness than memory subsets had. Tissues were not sampled, only blood, and their repertoires likely differ.

Terminally differentiated effector memory CD45RA+ cells were excluded by CCR7 positive selection of CD45RO-negative cells. The sample comprised naive CD8+ T cells sorted from blood. The receptor was isolated from a man in his thirties or forties in good health. The chain couples TRBV28 to TRBJ2-7; 11 nucleotides agree with TRBD2. The CDR3 loop reads CASSLRTSGSYEQYF. CDR3 DNA sequence: TGTGCCAGCAGTTTAAGGACTAGCGGGTCCTACGAGCAGTACTTC.